This TCR beta chain was recorded in a study of T cells after yellow fever vaccination. TCRdb analysed the 5' RACE reads with MiXCR anew, one entry per CDR3 protein. The sample contains some 22,000 distinct CDR3 sequences, 4% to 6% of which appear only once. This clonotype was recorded at least ten times. The CDR3 runs 13 residues. Germline CDR1 reads SGHAT; CDR2 reads FQNNGV. With 5 bases removed from V and 4 bases from J, the gap between germline ends came to 11 bases. Sample: PBMCs, either bulk or a sorted T-cell subset (CD4+, CD8+, memory, or dextramer-sorted; not recorded which), taken about 49 days after the first yellow fever vaccination. The receptor was derived from a young man who received the YFV17D yellow fever vaccine. The chain has TRBV11-2 and TRBJ2-5; a weak D match, TRBD2 (6 bases). The CDR3: CASSQRRGETQYF. CDR3 nucleotides: TGTGCCAGCAGCCAACGGCGGGGAGAGACCCAGTACTTC. The whole variable domain, remainder taken from reference TRBV11-2 and TRBJ2-5, is EAGVAQSPRYKIIEKRQSVAFWCNPISGHATLYWYQQILGQGPKLLIQFQNNGVVDDSQLPKDRFSAERLKGVDSTLKIQPAKLEDSAVYLCASSQRRGETQYFGPGTRLLVL.